This T cell receptor beta chain was identified during a study of cytomegalovirus exposure and HLA in healthy donors (dated by TCRdb to 2016 to 2017). Regarding the research as a whole: An earlier analysis of several hundred of the donors reported about 250 Gb of sequence data and 120 million or so unique TCR beta sequences from some 180 million T cells. An early release covering roughly 640 HLA-typed donors comprised roughly 300 gigabases of sequencing data and some 79 million unique TCR sequences. Of the approximately 400 genotyped donors, 81% were placed in the genetic ancestry cluster associated with self-reported Caucasian donors. The study aimed to test whether signatures of past pathogen exposure could be identified by cataloging public T cell receptors. The study used immunosequencing to profile the T cell repertoires of approximately 640 subjects and linked those repertoires to cytomegalovirus serostatus. Besides the first cohort of hundreds of subjects, a separate validation cohort made up of 120 different subjects was used. High-throughput TCR immunosequencing, statistical association of individual TCRs with disease status, and machine learning were combined to predict cytomegalovirus infection status. In a later analysis, previously published TCR beta repertoires from several hundred donors were re-analyzed and high-resolution HLA genotyping was added so that TCR occurrence patterns could be studied. Rather than using new phenotypic data, the later analysis identified candidate immune exposures from TCR beta sequences and from how often those sequences occurred across donors. An earlier analysis of some 600 of the donors applied high-throughput TCR beta sequencing to assess whether each TCR beta V gene segment acted as functional or pseudogenic. Donor age, sex, ethnicity and CMV serostatus were compiled alongside the repertoire data. A later genetic analysis took genome-wide SNP genotypes for about 65% of the 666 donors and used that subset as a discovery cohort. Every discovery cohort repertoire had been produced on one sequencing platform. HLA typing included class I and class II loci at four-digit resolution. Typing coverage differed by locus: A, B, C, DRB1 and DQB1 were typed in roughly 620-640 donors, DQA1 in 522, DPA1 in 600 to 610, and DPB1 in 400 to 480. Because of strong linkage in the cohort, five DR-DQ haplotypes were treated as single units for association and clustering. Across around 400 genotyped donors of the cohort, an average of approximately 220,000 unique TCR beta nucleotide sequences per donor were sequenced, and roughly 20% of those sequences were non-productive. What the research found in general, with its limitations: A few of the identified cytomegalovirus-associated TCR beta chains were confirmed in vitro to be specific for cytomegalovirus antigens. Cytomegalovirus status was reported to be diagnosed by the classifier with high specificity and sensitivity in both the original and validation cohorts. Because counts were too low, about 17 rarely observed V segments, including chromosome 9 orphons, were excluded from the earlier analysis of 587 of the donors. A later analysis found that most CMV-associated TCR beta chains appeared HLA-restricted, with HLA associations seemingly driven largely by CMV exposure. A later analysis reported that several top co-occurrence clusters appeared linked to parvovirus B19, influenza, CMV and Epstein-Barr virus. The cohort was sequenced for TCR beta chains only, and without alpha or paired-chain data the features that could be detected were limited. In the study, approximately 150 TCR beta chains were listed as associated with cytomegalovirus. Some IMGT-functional V segments, including TRBV6-2 and TRBV6-3, could not be distinguished by the 87-base-pair reads and were therefore excluded. In a later analysis, the rate of TCR association differed among HLA loci, with DRB1 alleles having the most associated TCRs and HLA-C alleles having the fewest. Because some donors lacked HLA typing at each locus, the association tests relied only on the typed subset. V-gene and J-gene trimming of TCR beta chains was associated with a missense DCLRE1C variant in a later genetic analysis, and the association was replicated in an independent cohort. The authors suggested that the approach could potentially be extended to other disease states and immunological phenotypes. Roughly uniform sequencing depth across donors was assumed in presence/absence analyses, although this assumption may not hold. Compared with equally common non-associated chains, HLA-associated TCR beta chains in a later analysis were more clonally expanded and had lower generation probabilities. Linkage disequilibrium might explain the correlated functional status among segregating V segments, but an unknown experimental factor could not be ruled out. A further reported finding was that TCR beta sequences accurately predicted the HLA-A and HLA-B alleles for most subjects in the first cohort. A later analysis associated approximately 17,000 TCR beta sequences with specific HLA alleles at a false discovery rate of 0.05. A group of highly shared sequence variants was considered likely to be a technical artifact of the sequencing pipeline. In a later genetic analysis, fewer N-insertions in productive TCRs were reported among donors in an Asian-associated ancestry cluster than the roughly 700-donor mean. Immune exposure information for the cohort was limited to CMV serostatus. While some public TCRs were present in many individuals, most TCR sequences turned up only very rarely across donors. Broadly in line with IMGT annotations, most TCR beta V segments showed up in productive rearrangements about 87% or about 30% of the time in an earlier analysis of 587 of the donors. When HLA alleles, especially DR and DQ, strongly co-occurred, TCR associations were difficult to assign to individual alleles.

This clone was counted only a few times. This clone's antigen is unknown. Base qualities are not at hand, and no much larger clone is one base apart. Library method: the immunoSEQ multiplex PCR assay. For the multiplex PCR, a mixture combining 60 forward primers for TCR Vbeta segments and 13 reverse primers for TCR Jbeta segments was used. Amplification of the CDR3 region of rearranged TCR beta genes was performed with a multiplex PCR assay on genomic DNA. Amplified TCR beta libraries were sequenced as 87-base-pair reads on the Illumina HiSeq System. From the authors' description of their analysis: A later analysis counted tens of millions of unique TCR beta chains across the 670 or so repertoires, and around 12 million of these chains were shared by at least two donors. Raw reads were error-corrected and collapsed into unique sequences by a nearest-neighbor algorithm in which closely related sequences were merged to remove PCR and sequencing errors. To assign V, D and J gene segments, CDR3 sequences were aligned to IMGT reference sequences. For a sequence to be retained, a match of at least six nucleotides to both a V gene segment and a J gene segment was required. Rearrangements were called productive when the CDR3 lacked stop codons and stayed in frame with V and J; all others were non-productive. CDR3 was defined according to IMGT convention as the region running from the second conserved V-encoded cysteine to the conserved J-encoded phenylalanine. The earlier analysis of roughly 590 of the donors excluded sequences that lacked an unambiguous match to a single V gene segment. An earlier analysis of around 600 of the donors classified V segments as functional when productive rearrangements were above 56.7% and as segregating when the standard deviation between donors was above 5%. A statistical classification framework was built for diagnosing cytomegalovirus status from the catalog of TCR beta chain sequences. V and J gene assignment, in a later analysis, came from comparing TCR nucleotide sequences with IMGT/GENE-DB human TR gene sequences. A later analysis assigned CDR3 sequences and most-parsimonious VDJ recombination scenarios with the TCRdist pipeline. In a later analysis, each TCR beta chain was defined by its CDR3 amino acid sequence together with its V-gene family, and reads lacking a unique V-gene family were excluded. As a way to deal with suspected cross-contamination and a sequencing artifact, a later analysis dropped 450 to 700 nucleotide sequences that were highly shared and had low generation probability. In a later analysis, a clonal expansion index for each public chain was calculated from normalized within-repertoire ranks of inferred template counts. Generation probabilities in a later analysis came from a VDJ recombination model fitted to out-of-frame rearrangements, and those results were checked against IGoR. A later analysis scored TCR-TCR, TCR-HLA and TCR-CMV co-occurrence with hypergeometric tests, applying a repertoire-size bias correction to TCR pairs. In a later analysis, false discovery rates were estimated by permuting HLA or CMV assignments 20 times. A later analysis grouped co-occurring TCRs with DBSCAN, adding TCRdist sequence similarity when clustering within HLA-allele-positive subsets. Repertoires with fewer than 30,000 or more than 120,000 public chains, plus five repertoires with anomalous nucleotide sharing, were excluded from co-occurrence clustering. The clones in this table, taken by TCRdb from immuneACCESS, are in-frame only. Not every clone is retained; where verified, under half of the shortfall comes from an unresolved V gene, and the cause of the rest is unknown. The V and J calls and clone size come from that table; D and trimming were worked out from the DNA. Recorded for this sample are 150,000 or so clones; about three quarters of them occurred a single time. The ten top clones hold roughly 4.5% of the sample.

In total, roughly 670 healthy bone marrow donors made up the cohort. At the time of sampling, all cohort members were nominally healthy, though unrecorded immune exposures were likely present. The donor tested CMV seropositive, placing the donor among the 310 or so seropositive members of the cohort. A peripheral blood sample was provided by each donor, and peripheral blood mononuclear cells were used for TCR beta sequencing. Genomic DNA extraction from the blood cell samples was performed with the Qiagen DNeasy Blood Extraction Kit. V is cut by 5 bases and J by 9 bases, and the space between the germline ends is 26 bases. From cysteine to phenylalanine, the CDR3 is 17 amino acids long. Here the CDR3 DNA is all that survives: 51 bases in frame from base 1. According to the germline V gene, CDR1 reads SGHAT and CDR2 reads FQNNGV.

Here the chain combines TRBV11-2 and TRBJ1-5, with the identity of the D gene unclear. Sequenced sample: PBMCs. This sequence was found in a man in his late teens or twenties in good health and CMV-seropositive. The sequenced DNA is TGTGCCAGCAGCCCTGCGATTTGGGGTGGGAGACATGGGCCCCAGCATTTT. Its protein product is CASSPAIWGGRHGPQHF.